The rows below give T cell receptor beta chains drawn from one sample of a study of T cells in Graves' hyperthyroidism and ophthalmopathy. TCRdb itself ran the multiplex PCR reads through MiXCR, one entry per CDR3 protein. The sample carries approximately 870,000 distinct CDR3 sequences, about two fifths recorded once. Sequencing was performed on blood. The receptors originated from a man younger than 35 with Graves' hyperthyroidism. Both conserved end residues are part of each CDR3. Each record gives: V gene, D gene, CDR3 length, clone size, J gene, CDR3 protein, CDR3 DNA. D genes are given only for firm matches. Expanded clones get a size class; other rows say once, few or many, or leave the size out.

v_gene: TRBV7-2; d_gene: .; len: 16; abundance: .; j_gene: TRBJ1-1; CDR3aa: CASSPEGSRWITEAFF; CDR3nt: TGTGCCAGCAGTCCCGAGGGGAGTCGATGGATCACTGAAGCTTTCTTT
v_gene: TRBV5-1; d_gene: .; len: 14; abundance: many; j_gene: TRBJ1-5; CDR3aa: CASSLDQPHQPQHF; CDR3nt: TGCGCCAGCAGCTTAGACCAACCCCACCAGCCCCAGCATTTT
v_gene: TRBV18; d_gene: TRBD2; len: 12; abundance: .; j_gene: TRBJ2-5; CDR3aa: CASSGGEEAQYF; CDR3nt: TGTGCCAGCTCGGGGGGGGAAGAGGCCCAGTACTTC
v_gene: TRBV25-1; d_gene: .; len: 15; abundance: .; j_gene: TRBJ2-2; CDR3aa: CASRDRRSYTGELFF; CDR3nt: TGTGCCAGCAGAGATCGGCGCAGCTACACCGGGGAGCTGTTTTTT
v_gene: TRBV20-1; d_gene: TRBD2; len: 14; abundance: .; j_gene: TRBJ2-7; CDR3aa: CSARVPGGPPEQYF; CDR3nt: TGCAGTGCTAGAGTACCGGGAGGGCCTCCCGAGCAGTACTTC
v_gene: TRBV7-2; d_gene: .; len: 13; abundance: few; j_gene: TRBJ1-1; CDR3aa: CASSLDRTRGAFF; CDR3nt: TGTGCCAGCAGCTTGGACAGAACCAGAGGAGCTTTCTTT
v_gene: TRBV10-3; d_gene: .; len: 15; abundance: many; j_gene: TRBJ1-1; CDR3aa: CAISDKGGEYTEAFF; CDR3nt: TGTGCCATCAGTGATAAAGGGGGTGAGTACACTGAAGCTTTCTTT
v_gene: TRBV12-3/TRBV12-4; d_gene: .; len: 16; abundance: .; j_gene: TRBJ1-4; CDR3aa: CASSSLRGRTNEKLFF; CDR3nt: TGTGCCAGCAGCTCCCTGAGAGGGAGGACTAATGAAAAACTGTTTTTT
v_gene: TRBV7-9; d_gene: TRBD1; len: 14; abundance: many; j_gene: TRBJ1-2; CDR3aa: CASILPGQGDRYTF; CDR3nt: TGTGCCAGCATCCTACCGGGACAGGGGGATCGCTACACCTTC
v_gene: TRBV6-5; d_gene: TRBD1; len: 14; abundance: .; j_gene: TRBJ1-5; CDR3aa: CASSSQGAWEPQHF; CDR3nt: TGTGCCAGCAGTTCTCAGGGGGCGTGGGAGCCCCAGCATTTT
v_gene: TRBV12-3/TRBV12-4; d_gene: .; len: 15; abundance: .; j_gene: TRBJ2-5; CDR3aa: CASSLYRGSQETQYF; CDR3nt: TGTGCCAGCAGTTTATATCGCGGCAGCCAAGAGACCCAGTACTTC
v_gene: TRBV4-1; d_gene: TRBD1; len: 17; abundance: few; j_gene: TRBJ1-4; CDR3aa: CASSQGEGDRGYEKLFF; CDR3nt: TGTGCCAGCAGCCAAGGGGAGGGTGACAGGGGATACGAAAAACTGTTTTTT
v_gene: TRBV2; d_gene: TRBD2; len: 16; abundance: few; j_gene: TRBJ2-2; CDR3aa: CASTDGGRADNGELFF; CDR3nt: TGTGCCAGCACTGATGGCGGGAGAGCCGACAACGGGGAGCTGTTTTTT
v_gene: TRBV10-3; d_gene: TRBD1; len: 14; abundance: .; j_gene: TRBJ1-1; CDR3aa: CAISLQGVNTEAFF; CDR3nt: TGTGCCATCAGCCTACAGGGGGTGAACACTGAAGCTTTCTTT
v_gene: TRBV2; d_gene: .; len: 10; abundance: many; j_gene: TRBJ2-5; CDR3aa: CASTSETQYF; CDR3nt: TGTGCCAGCACGTCGGAGACCCAGTACTTC
v_gene: TRBV6-6; d_gene: .; len: 16; abundance: .; j_gene: TRBJ1-1; CDR3aa: CASSYSMAGLNTEAFF; CDR3nt: TGTGCCAGCAGTTACTCGATGGCCGGCTTAAACACTGAAGCTTTCTTT
v_gene: TRBV19; d_gene: TRBD1; len: 13; abundance: .; j_gene: TRBJ1-5; CDR3aa: CASNDRVNQPQHF; CDR3nt: TGTGCCAGTAACGACAGGGTCAATCAGCCCCAGCATTTT
v_gene: TRBV6-1; d_gene: .; len: 13; abundance: .; j_gene: TRBJ1-1; CDR3aa: CASREVLNTEAFF; CDR3nt: TGTGCCAGCCGAGAGGTCCTGAACACTGAAGCTTTCTTT
v_gene: TRBV9; d_gene: TRBD1; len: 15; abundance: .; j_gene: TRBJ1-5; CDR3aa: CASSVAGTVLEPQHF; CDR3nt: TGTGCCAGCAGCGTAGCAGGGACAGTCCTGGAGCCCCAGCATTTT
v_gene: TRBV27; d_gene: TRBD1; len: 11; abundance: .; j_gene: TRBJ1-6; CDR3aa: CASGQASPLHF; CDR3nt: TGTGCCAGCGGACAGGCTTCACCCCTCCACTTT
v_gene: TRBV10-3; d_gene: TRBD2; len: 15; abundance: .; j_gene: TRBJ2-7; CDR3aa: CASTPTSAGYYEQYF; CDR3nt: TGTGCCAGCACCCCCACTAGCGCCGGGTATTACGAGCAGTACTTC
v_gene: TRBV19; d_gene: TRBD1; len: 17; abundance: .; j_gene: TRBJ2-5; CDR3aa: CASSMGTGSSFWETQYF; CDR3nt: TGTGCCAGTAGTATGGGGACAGGGTCGAGTTTTTGGGAGACCCAGTACTTC
v_gene: TRBV2; d_gene: .; len: 14; abundance: many; j_gene: TRBJ2-5; CDR3aa: CASSSTGSGETQYF; CDR3nt: TGTGCCAGCAGTTCTACAGGGTCGGGGGAGACCCAGTACTTC
v_gene: TRBV7-3; d_gene: .; len: 13; abundance: .; j_gene: TRBJ2-2; CDR3aa: CASSLVGTEELFF; CDR3nt: TGTGCCAGCAGCTTAGTAGGGACCGAGGAGCTGTTTTTT
v_gene: TRBV6-5; d_gene: .; len: 14; abundance: .; j_gene: TRBJ2-5; CDR3aa: CASSLYGRGETQYF; CDR3nt: TGTGCCAGCAGCCTCTACGGGAGAGGAGAGACCCAGTACTTC
v_gene: TRBV15; d_gene: .; len: 15; abundance: many; j_gene: TRBJ1-6; CDR3aa: CATSAGSSYNSPLHF; CDR3nt: TGTGCCACCAGCGCGGGGAGCTCCTATAATTCACCCCTCCACTTT
v_gene: TRBV9; d_gene: TRBD2; len: 17; abundance: few; j_gene: TRBJ2-5; CDR3aa: CASSGDREGGDFTTQYF; CDR3nt: TGTGCCAGCAGCGGAGATAGAGAGGGAGGGGACTTTACTACCCAGTACTTC
v_gene: TRBV10-3; d_gene: TRBD1; len: 15; abundance: few; j_gene: TRBJ2-2; CDR3aa: CASTGDSPHTGELFF; CDR3nt: TGTGCCAGCACCGGGGACAGCCCGCACACCGGGGAGCTGTTTTTT
v_gene: TRBV12-3/TRBV12-4; d_gene: .; len: 14; abundance: .; j_gene: TRBJ2-5; CDR3aa: CASRQGIFAETQYF; CDR3nt: TGTGCCAGCCGGCAGGGGATCTTTGCAGAGACCCAGTACTTC
v_gene: TRBV6-5; d_gene: .; len: 12; abundance: .; j_gene: TRBJ2-6; CDR3aa: CALGSGANVLTF; CDR3nt: TGTGCCCTCGGGTCAGGGGCCAACGTCCTGACTTTC
v_gene: TRBV10-2; d_gene: .; len: 15; abundance: .; j_gene: TRBJ1-1; CDR3aa: CASSQSGLTNTEAFF; CDR3nt: TGCGCCAGCAGCCAATCGGGACTCACGAACACTGAAGCTTTCTTT
v_gene: TRBV29-1; d_gene: .; len: 13; abundance: .; j_gene: TRBJ1-1; CDR3aa: CSVEEPGNTEAFF; CDR3nt: TGCAGCGTTGAAGAACCCGGGAACACTGAAGCTTTCTTT
v_gene: TRBV20-1; d_gene: .; len: 13; abundance: .; j_gene: TRBJ2-7; CDR3aa: CSARDDASYEQYF; CDR3nt: TGCAGTGCTAGAGATGACGCCTCCTACGAGCAGTACTTC
v_gene: TRBV9; d_gene: .; len: 14; abundance: many; j_gene: TRBJ1-4; CDR3aa: CASSVDGGWEKLFF; CDR3nt: TGTGCCAGCAGCGTAGATGGGGGCTGGGAAAAACTGTTTTTT
v_gene: TRBV14; d_gene: .; len: 12; abundance: many; j_gene: TRBJ1-1; CDR3aa: CASSQGGDRAFF; CDR3nt: TGTGCCAGCAGCCAAGGTGGGGACCGAGCTTTCTTT
v_gene: TRBV11-2; d_gene: .; len: 12; abundance: few; j_gene: TRBJ1-1; CDR3aa: CASTNHGGGAFF; CDR3nt: TGTGCCAGCACCAATCATGGGGGGGGAGCTTTCTTT
v_gene: TRBV7-2; d_gene: .; len: 14; abundance: few; j_gene: TRBJ1-4; CDR3aa: CASSLLGGEEKLFF; CDR3nt: TGTGCCAGCAGCTTACTGGGAGGAGAAGAAAAACTGTTTTTT
v_gene: TRBV29-1; d_gene: .; len: 15; abundance: once; j_gene: TRBJ1-2; CDR3aa: CSADPSRTALDGYTF; CDR3nt: TGCAGCGCTGACCCTTCCCGGACGGCGTTGGATGGCTACACCTTC
v_gene: TRBV2; d_gene: .; len: 16; abundance: many; j_gene: TRBJ1-1; CDR3aa: CASSAPPGVMNTEAFF; CDR3nt: TGTGCCAGCAGTGCCCCCCCAGGGGTCATGAACACTGAAGCTTTCTTT
v_gene: TRBV20-1; d_gene: .; len: 17; abundance: few; j_gene: TRBJ1-5; CDR3aa: CSARDIQGSLSDQPQHF; CDR3nt: TGCAGTGCTAGAGATATACAGGGATCCTTATCGGATCAGCCCCAGCATTTT
v_gene: TRBV10-3; d_gene: .; len: 16; abundance: .; j_gene: TRBJ1-2; CDR3aa: CASSEAPGRRSYGYTF; CDR3nt: TGTGCCAGCAGTGAAGCTCCGGGACGGAGAAGCTATGGCTACACCTTC
v_gene: TRBV7-2; d_gene: .; len: 15; abundance: few; j_gene: TRBJ2-7; CDR3aa: CASSKNREVLYEQYF; CDR3nt: TGTGCCAGCAGCAAAAACAGGGAAGTCCTTTACGAGCAGTACTTC
v_gene: TRBV11-1; d_gene: .; len: 16; abundance: .; j_gene: TRBJ1-6; CDR3aa: CAIQTSGGTGNSPLHF; CDR3nt: TGTGCCATCCAAACCAGCGGCGGGACGGGTAATTCACCCCTCCACTTT
v_gene: TRBV4-1; d_gene: .; len: 11; abundance: few; j_gene: TRBJ1-2; CDR3aa: CASKYGPGFTF; CDR3nt: TGTGCCAGCAAGTACGGACCGGGATTCACCTTC
v_gene: TRBV29-1; d_gene: .; len: 13; abundance: .; j_gene: TRBJ2-7; CDR3aa: CSVERDLAYEQYF; CDR3nt: TGCAGCGTTGAACGGGACCTGGCCTACGAGCAGTACTTC
v_gene: TRBV6-5; d_gene: .; len: 14; abundance: .; j_gene: TRBJ1-3; CDR3aa: CASSGVEAGNTIYF; CDR3nt: TGTGCCAGCAGCGGGGTAGAGGCTGGAAACACCATATATTTT
v_gene: TRBV7-2; d_gene: .; len: 14; abundance: few; j_gene: TRBJ1-1; CDR3aa: CASSLLIGNTEAFF; CDR3nt: TGTGCCAGCAGCTTATTAATCGGCAACACTGAAGCTTTCTTT
v_gene: TRBV4-2; d_gene: TRBD2; len: 16; abundance: many; j_gene: TRBJ2-7; CDR3aa: CASSQEAQREFYEQYF; CDR3nt: TGTGCCAGCAGCCAAGAGGCCCAGCGGGAGTTTTACGAGCAGTACTTC
v_gene: TRBV7-9; d_gene: .; len: 13; abundance: many; j_gene: TRBJ1-1; CDR3aa: CASSLSRYTEAFF; CDR3nt: TGTGCCAGCAGCTTAAGTCGATACACTGAAGCTTTCTTT
v_gene: TRBV4-1; d_gene: TRBD1; len: 14; abundance: once; j_gene: TRBJ1-6; CDR3aa: CASSRDSQDSPLHF; CDR3nt: TGTGCCAGCTCGAGGGACAGTCAGGATTCACCCCTCCACTTT